This T cell receptor (beta chain) originates from a study of beta chain features in type 1 diabetes. Whole-study results and caveats: TCRB rearrangement may or may not be influenced by HLA type; here this remained unresolved. Moderate yet significant TCRB CDR3 shortening was seen in Type 1 diabetes patients in all four CD4+ subsets.

A single heparinised blood sample, averaging around 110 mL, was obtained per donor. CD45RO/CCR7/CD25/CD127/CD95/CD27 sorting isolated CD4+ naive, central memory, regulatory and stem cell-like memory cells. Purities in excess of 95% were seen in all sorted populations. Every bit of the isolated RNA underwent reverse transcription, so sequencing read expressed TCRB transcripts. Sequencing used immunoSEQ multiplex PCR; TCRdb keeps in-frame clones, though not all of them. This sample has roughly 340,000 clones, with roughly 12% found just once. Regarding this clone: The antigen remains unidentified.

Trimming took 3 bases from V and 2 from J, leaving 3 bases between them. The CDR3 sequence is 12 residues long. The germline gives CDR1 PRHDT, CDR2 FYEKMQ (reference sequence). The clonotype originates from a woman in her late teens or twenties with type 1 diabetes. Sequencing used naive CD4+ T cells from blood. This chain links TRBV13 with TRBJ2-3; D not certain. CDR3 residues: CASSFNTDTQYF. As DNA, the CDR3 is TGTGCCAGCAGCTTTAACACAGATACGCAGTATTTT.